The 8 T cell receptor beta chains below all came from one sample that was sequenced in a study of T cell repertoires in cytomegalovirus infection. These receptors have no known antigen. TCRdb analysed the reads with MiXCR anew, one entry per CDR3 protein. Of about 50,000 distinct CDR3 sequences in the sample, around 19% were seen once. The sample consisted of CD8+ T cells from cultured PBMCs, taken from culture after CMV antigen stimulation. The receptors come from a human donor in good health (CMV status not recorded). Some clones in this sample may be carry-over from other donors' samples.

This clonotype was counted ten times or more. The J gene is TRBJ2-2, the V gene TRBV7-8, with D uncertain. The CDR3 sequence is 12 residues long. V lost 1 base, J lost 7 bases, and 4 bases lay in between. Germline CDR1 reads SGHVS; CDR2 reads FQNEAQ. The CDR3 nucleotides read TGTGCCAGCAGCTTAGAAAGCGGGGAGCTGTTTTTT. This sequence encodes CASSLESGELFF.

V is TRBV7-2 and J is TRBJ1-1, with D uncertain. V was pared by 1 base and J by 1 base, with 13 bases between. CDR1 is SGHTA and CDR2 is FQGNSA in the germline V gene. The CDR3 is made up of 16 amino acids. The CDR3, as DNA: TGTGCCAGCAGCTTAGGTTGGGGTACGTCGAACACTGAAGCTTTCTTT. Amino acid sequence: CASSLGWGTSNTEAFF.

Only a few counts were recorded for this clonotype. The chain carries TRBV19 and TRBJ2-1; weak D call: TRBD2 (6 bases). The germline gives CDR1 LNHDA, CDR2 SQIVND (reference sequence). This CDR3 is built from 14 residues. Trimming left V 5 bases short and J 3 bases short, with 11 bases between. DNA of the CDR3: TGTGCCAGTAGTCCCGGGAGCGGCTACAATGAGCAGTTCTTC. This codes for CASSPGSGYNEQFF.

This clonotype was seen a handful of times. The rearrangement joins TRBV20-1 to TRBJ1-1; D uncertain. V lost 6 bases to trimming and J lost 3 bases, with 11 bases between them. CDR1 DFQATT and CDR2 SNEGSKA come from the germline V gene (reference sequence). CDR3 length equals 12 residues. As DNA, the CDR3 is TGCAGTGCCCGAGACCTGTACACTGAAGCTTTCTTT. Residues: CSARDLYTEAFF.

The sample holds a few counts of this clonotype. V is TRBV7-2 and J is TRBJ1-1; 7 bases align to TRBD1. The CDR3 consists of 15 residues. The J segment lost 4 bases and the V segment lost 1 base, leaving 6 bases of the junction unmatched. Germline V gives CDR1 SGHTA, CDR2 FQGNSA. The CDR3 DNA is TGTGCCAGCAGCTTAGTGAGGGGGCCGAGCACTGAAGCTTTCTTT. Translation gives CASSLVRGPSTEAFF.

The sample holds a few counts of this clonotype. The chain links TRBV7-2 to TRBJ2-7, with 8 positions matching TRBD2. The CDR3 covers 16 residues. The ends lost 3 bases at V and 2 bases at J; junction bases unmatched: 9. The germline CDR1 and CDR2 sequences are SGHTA and FQGNSA. The CDR3 region has the DNA TGTGCCAGCAGCTTCCCCCCCGGGGGGGAACCCTACGAGCAGTACTTC. Its translation is CASSFPPGGEPYEQYF.

J is TRBJ2-2 and V is TRBV12-3 or TRBV12-4; TRBD2 aligns across 10 bases. This CDR3 is 16 amino acids long. V lost 6 bases, J lost 5 bases, and 9 bases stayed unmatched. The chain's CDR3 is CASSLLTSGVTGELFF. CDR3 DNA: TGTGCCAGCAGCTTGCTTACTAGCGGGGTTACCGGGGAGCTGTTTTTT.

A few counts support this clonotype. This chain links TRBV12-5 with TRBJ1-4; D is uncertain. Per the germline V gene, CDR1 is LGHNT and CDR2 is FRNRAP. The CDR3 is 17 amino acids. V lost 5 bases, J lost 7 bases, and 23 bases lay in between. CDR3 in DNA: TGTGCTAGTGGTCCCCAGCAATTGGGTGGGCACGGTGAAAAACTGTTTTTT. Protein sequence: CASGPQQLGGHGEKLFF.